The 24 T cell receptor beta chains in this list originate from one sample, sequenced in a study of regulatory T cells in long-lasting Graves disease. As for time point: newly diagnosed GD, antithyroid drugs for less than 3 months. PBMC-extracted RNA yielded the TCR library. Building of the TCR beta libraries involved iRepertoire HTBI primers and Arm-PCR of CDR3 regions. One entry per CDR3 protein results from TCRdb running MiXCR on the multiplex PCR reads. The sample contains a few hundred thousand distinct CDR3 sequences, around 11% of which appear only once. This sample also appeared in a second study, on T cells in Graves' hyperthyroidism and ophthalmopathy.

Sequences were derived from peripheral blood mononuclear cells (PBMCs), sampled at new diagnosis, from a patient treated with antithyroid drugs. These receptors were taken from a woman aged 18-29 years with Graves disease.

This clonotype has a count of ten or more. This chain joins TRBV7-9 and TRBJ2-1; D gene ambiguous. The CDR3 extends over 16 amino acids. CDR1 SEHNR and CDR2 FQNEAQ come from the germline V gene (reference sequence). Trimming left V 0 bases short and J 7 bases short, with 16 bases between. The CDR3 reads CASSLALSPPPNEQFF. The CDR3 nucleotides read TGTGCCAGCAGCTTAGCGCTTTCCCCCCCTCCGAATGAGCAGTTCTTC.

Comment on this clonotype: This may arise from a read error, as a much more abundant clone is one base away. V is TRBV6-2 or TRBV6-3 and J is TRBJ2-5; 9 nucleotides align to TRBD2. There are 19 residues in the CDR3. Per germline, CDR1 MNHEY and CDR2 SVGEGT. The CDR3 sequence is CASSYSISGLASTQEAQYF. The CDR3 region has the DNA TGTGCCAGCAGTTACTCGATCTCCGGACTAGCGTCGACTCAAGAGGCCCAGTACTTC.

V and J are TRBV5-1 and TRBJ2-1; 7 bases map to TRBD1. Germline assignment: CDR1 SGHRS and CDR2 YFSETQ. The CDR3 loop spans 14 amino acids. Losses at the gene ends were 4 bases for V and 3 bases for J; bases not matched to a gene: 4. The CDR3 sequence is CASSVWDSYNEQFF. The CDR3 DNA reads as TGCGCCAGCAGCGTCTGGGACAGCTACAATGAGCAGTTCTTC.

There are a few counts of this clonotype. The CDR3, as DNA: TGTGCCAGCTCACCGGAGGTTGGCAATCAGCCCCAGCATTTT. It is translated as CASSPEVGNQPQHF. The rearrangement joins TRBV18 to TRBJ1-5; D ambiguous. From germline, CDR1 is KGHSH and CDR2 LQKENI. This CDR3 contains 14 residues. Trimming shortened V by 3 bases and J by 2 bases, and 8 bases separated the two germline ends. Full variable domain (rest looked up from reference TRBV18 and TRBJ1-5): NAGVMQNPRHLVRRRGQEARLRCSPMKGHSHVYWYRQLPEEGLKFMVYLQKENIIDESGMPKERFSAEFPKEGPSILRIQQVVRGDSAAYFCASSPEVGNQPQHFGDGTRLSIL.

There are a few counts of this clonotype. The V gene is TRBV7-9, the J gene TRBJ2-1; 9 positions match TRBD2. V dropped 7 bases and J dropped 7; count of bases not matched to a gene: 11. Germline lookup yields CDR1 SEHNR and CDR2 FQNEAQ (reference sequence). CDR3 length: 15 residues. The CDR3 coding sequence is TGTGCCAGCACGGAAGGCGGGGGGGCCACGAATGAGCAGTTCTTC. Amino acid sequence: CASTEGGGATNEQFF.

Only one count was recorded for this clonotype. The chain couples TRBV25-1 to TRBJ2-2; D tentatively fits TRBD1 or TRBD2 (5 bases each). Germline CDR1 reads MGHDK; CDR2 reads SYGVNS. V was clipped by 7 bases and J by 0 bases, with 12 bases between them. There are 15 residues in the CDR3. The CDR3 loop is CASTRTGPNTGELFF. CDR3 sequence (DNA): TGTGCCAGCACCCGAACGGGGCCGAACACCGGGGAGCTGTTTTTT.

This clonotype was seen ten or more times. CDR3 nucleotide sequence: TGCAGTGCTAGCCCCGGCGGGAGTAGGAATGAGCAGTTCTTC. Translating it yields CSASPGGSRNEQFF. V is TRBV20-1 and J is TRBJ2-1; 7 bases match TRBD2. Germline V gene sequence: CDR1 DFQATT, CDR2 SNEGSKA (reference sequence). Trimming took 3 bases from V and 7 from J; bases not matched to a gene: 9. The CDR3 is 14 residues long.

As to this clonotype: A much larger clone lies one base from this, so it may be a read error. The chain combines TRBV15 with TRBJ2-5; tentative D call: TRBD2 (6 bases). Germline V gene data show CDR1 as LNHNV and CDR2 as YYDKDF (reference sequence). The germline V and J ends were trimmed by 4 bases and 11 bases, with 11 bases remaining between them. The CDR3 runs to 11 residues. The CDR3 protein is CATSNRREQYF. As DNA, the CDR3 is TGTGCCACCAGCAATCGGAGGGAGCAGTACTTC.

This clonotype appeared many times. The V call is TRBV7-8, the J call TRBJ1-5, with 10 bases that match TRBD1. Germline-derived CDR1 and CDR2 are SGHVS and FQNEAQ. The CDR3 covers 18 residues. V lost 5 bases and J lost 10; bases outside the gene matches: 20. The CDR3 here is CASSETGTGVWAEIPQHF. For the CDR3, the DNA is TGTGCCAGCAGCGAGACCGGGACAGGGGTATGGGCTGAGATCCCCCAGCATTTT.

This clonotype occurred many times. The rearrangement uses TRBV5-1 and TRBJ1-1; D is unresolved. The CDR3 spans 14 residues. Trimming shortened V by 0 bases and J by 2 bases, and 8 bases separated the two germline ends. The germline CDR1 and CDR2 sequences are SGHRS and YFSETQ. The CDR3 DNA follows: TGCGCCAGCAGCTTGGTTGTGACCAACACTGAAGCTTTCTTT. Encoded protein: CASSLVVTNTEAFF.

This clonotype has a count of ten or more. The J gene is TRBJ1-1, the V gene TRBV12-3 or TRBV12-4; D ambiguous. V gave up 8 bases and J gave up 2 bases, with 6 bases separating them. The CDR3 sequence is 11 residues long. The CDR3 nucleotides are TGTGCCAGCGGCCTTAACACTGAAGCTTTCTTT. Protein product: CASGLNTEAFF.

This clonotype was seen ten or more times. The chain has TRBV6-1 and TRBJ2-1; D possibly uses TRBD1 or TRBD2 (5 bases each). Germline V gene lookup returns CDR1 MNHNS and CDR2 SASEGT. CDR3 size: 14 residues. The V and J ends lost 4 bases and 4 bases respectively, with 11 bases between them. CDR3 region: CASSAWGPYNEQFF. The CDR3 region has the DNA TGTGCCAGCAGTGCCTGGGGACCGTACAATGAGCAGTTCTTC.

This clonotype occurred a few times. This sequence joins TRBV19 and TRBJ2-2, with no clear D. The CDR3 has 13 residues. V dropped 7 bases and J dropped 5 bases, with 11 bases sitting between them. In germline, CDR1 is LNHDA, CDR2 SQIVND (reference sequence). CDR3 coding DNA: TGTGCCAGTAAGAGACTCTTAACCGGGGAGCTGTTTTTT. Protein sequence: CASKRLLTGELFF.

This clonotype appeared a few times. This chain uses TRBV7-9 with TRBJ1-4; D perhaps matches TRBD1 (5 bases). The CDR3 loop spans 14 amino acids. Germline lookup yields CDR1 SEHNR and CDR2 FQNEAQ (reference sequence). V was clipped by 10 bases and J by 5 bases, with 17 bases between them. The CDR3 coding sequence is TGTGCCACTTCTCAGGGTATTACGAATGAAAAACTGTTTTTT. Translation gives CATSQGITNEKLFF. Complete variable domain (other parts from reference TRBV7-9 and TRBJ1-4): DTGVSQNPRHKITKRGQNVTFRCDPISEHNRLYWYRQTLGQGPEFLTYFQNEAQLEKSRLLSDRFSAERPKGSFSTLEIQRTEQGDSAMYLCATSQGITNEKLFFGSGTQLSVL.

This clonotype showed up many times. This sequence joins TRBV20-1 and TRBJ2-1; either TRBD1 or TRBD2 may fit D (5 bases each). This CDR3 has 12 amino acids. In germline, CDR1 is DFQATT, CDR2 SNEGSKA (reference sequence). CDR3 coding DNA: TGCAGCCCTAAAACTGGGGGTCATGAGCAGTTCTTC. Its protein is CSPKTGGHEQFF.

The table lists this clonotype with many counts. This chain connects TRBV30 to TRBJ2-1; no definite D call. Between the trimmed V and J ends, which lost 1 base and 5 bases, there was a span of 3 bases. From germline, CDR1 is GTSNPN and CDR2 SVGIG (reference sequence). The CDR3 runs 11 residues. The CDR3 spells CAWSENNEQFF. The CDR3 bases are TGTGCCTGGAGTGAAAACAATGAGCAGTTCTTC.

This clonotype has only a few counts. The chain's CDR3 is CAIVGGTRNNEQFF. As DNA, the CDR3 is TGTGCCATCGTAGGGGGGACTAGAAACAATGAGCAGTTCTTC. The rearrangement joins TRBV10-3 to TRBJ2-1; TRBD2 matches 8 bases. In germline, CDR1 is ENHRY, CDR2 SYGVKD. This CDR3 has 14 residues. V was pared by 8 bases and J by 5 bases, with 8 bases of the junction left unmatched.

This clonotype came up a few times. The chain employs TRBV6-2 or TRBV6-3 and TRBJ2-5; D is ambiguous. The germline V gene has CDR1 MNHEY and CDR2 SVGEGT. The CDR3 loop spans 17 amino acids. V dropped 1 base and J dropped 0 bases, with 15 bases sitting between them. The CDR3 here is CASSYLGPEWYQETQYF. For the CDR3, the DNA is TGTGCCAGCAGTTACTTAGGACCCGAGTGGTACCAAGAGACCCAGTACTTC.

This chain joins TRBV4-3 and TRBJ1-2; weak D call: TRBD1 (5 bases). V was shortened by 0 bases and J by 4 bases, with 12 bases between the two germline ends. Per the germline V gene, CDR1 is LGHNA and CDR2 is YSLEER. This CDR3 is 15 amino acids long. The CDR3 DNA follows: TGCGCCAGCAGCCAAGACAGGGTGGTGAGCTATGGCTACACCTTC. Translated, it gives CASSQDRVVSYGYTF.

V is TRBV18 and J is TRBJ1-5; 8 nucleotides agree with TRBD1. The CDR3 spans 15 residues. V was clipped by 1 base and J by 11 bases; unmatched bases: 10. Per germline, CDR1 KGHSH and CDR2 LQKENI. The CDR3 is CASSPQTGDFGTQHF. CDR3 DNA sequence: TGTGCCAGCTCACCACAGACAGGGGATTTCGGGACCCAGCATTTT.

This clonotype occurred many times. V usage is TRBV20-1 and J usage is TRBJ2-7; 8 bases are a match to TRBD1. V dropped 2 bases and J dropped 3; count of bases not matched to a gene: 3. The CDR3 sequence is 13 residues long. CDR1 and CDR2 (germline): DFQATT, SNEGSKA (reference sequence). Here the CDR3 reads CSARPGQVYEQYF. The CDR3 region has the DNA TGCAGTGCTAGACCGGGACAGGTCTACGAGCAGTACTTC.

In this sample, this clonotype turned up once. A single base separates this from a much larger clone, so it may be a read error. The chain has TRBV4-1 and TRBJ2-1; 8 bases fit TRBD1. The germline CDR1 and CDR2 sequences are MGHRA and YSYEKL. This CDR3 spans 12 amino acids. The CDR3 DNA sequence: TGCGTCAGCAGCGAGACAGGGGATGAGCAGTTCTTC. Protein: CVSSETGDEQFF.

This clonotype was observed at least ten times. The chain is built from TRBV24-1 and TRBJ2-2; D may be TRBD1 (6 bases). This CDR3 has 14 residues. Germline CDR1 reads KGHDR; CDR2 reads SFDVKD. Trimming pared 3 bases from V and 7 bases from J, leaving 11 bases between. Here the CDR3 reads CATSDPTGHGELFF. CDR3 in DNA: TGTGCCACCAGTGATCCTACAGGGCACGGGGAGCTGTTTTTT.

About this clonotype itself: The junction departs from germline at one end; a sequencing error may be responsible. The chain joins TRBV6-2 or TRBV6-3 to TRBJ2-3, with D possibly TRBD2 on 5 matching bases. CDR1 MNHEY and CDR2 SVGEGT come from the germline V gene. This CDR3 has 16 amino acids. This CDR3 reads CASGYKWEPEADTQYF. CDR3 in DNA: TGTGCCAGCGGTTACAAATGGGAGCCTGAGGCAGATACGCAGTATTTT.